This T cell receptor beta chain was sequenced in a study of early T cells in non-severe SARS-CoV-2 infection. There are many counts of this clonotype. The CDR3 is 14 amino acids. The V gene lost 1 base and the J gene lost 2 bases, with 7 bases spanning the gap. As part of library construction, unique molecular identifiers were attached to individual cDNA molecules. TCRdb reprocessed the 5' RACE reads via MiXCR and lists one record per CDR3 protein. In the table there are around 35,000 distinct CDR3 sequences, roughly 5% of which are singletons. This rearrangement joins TRBV12-3 or TRBV12-4 to TRBJ2-3; possible D gene TRBD2, 5 bases. What was sequenced was whole blood. The receptor comes from an adult who was a healthcare worker with PCR-confirmed SARS-CoV-2 infection or an uninfected control (not recorded which). The CDR3 spells CASSLVLATDTQYF. DNA of the CDR3: TGTGCCAGCAGTTTAGTCCTAGCCACAGATACGCAGTATTTT.